A single sample is the source of the 3 T cell receptor beta chains below, sequenced in a study of T-cell reconstitution after alpha-beta-depleted transplantation in children. Molecular barcoding with unique molecular identifiers was used for the TCRbeta library. TCRdb reanalysed the PCR reads using MiXCR and keeps one entry per CDR3 protein. The sample gives around 580,000 distinct CDR3 sequences, 25% to 30% of which show up once; about a third is in the top ten. The specimen comprised PBMCs, sampled before TCRalphabeta/CD19-depleted stem cell transplant. These receptors were obtained from a boy in the first two years of life with Wiskott-Aldrich syndrome, due to receive a stem cell transplant.

This chain links TRBV27 with TRBJ2-3; D might be TRBD1 (7 bases). This CDR3 has 15 residues. Deletions cut 0 bases from V and 7 bases from J, with 14 bases between. Germline values: CDR1 MNHEY, CDR2 SMNVEV (reference sequence). The CDR3 DNA is TGTGCCAGCAGTTTATCGGGGGGACAGCGAAATACGCAGTATTTT. It translates to CASSLSGGQRNTQYF.

V gene TRBV10-1 combines with J gene TRBJ1-1; possible D gene TRBD1, 6 bases. The germline gives CDR1 WNHNN, CDR2 SYGVQD (reference sequence). Deletions cut 6 bases from V and 8 bases from J, with 13 bases between. The CDR3 contains 12 residues. The CDR3 region is CASRDAGTEAFF. CDR3 DNA sequence: TGCGCCAGCAGGGACGCCGGGACAGAAGCTTTCTTT.

This clonotype has only a few counts. The CDR3, as DNA: TGTGCCAGCAGCCAAGATCTCAGACTCCCCAGCGATGAGCAGTTCTTC. This codes for CASSQDLRLPSDEQFF. The chain combines TRBV3-1 with TRBJ2-1; D not certain. The CDR3 is made up of 16 amino acids. Germline lookup yields CDR1 LGHDT and CDR2 YNNKEL (reference sequence). V was shortened by 0 bases and J by 8 bases, with 17 bases between the two germline ends.